This T cell receptor (beta chain) was observed in a study of cytomegalovirus exposure and HLA in healthy donors (dated by TCRdb to 2015 to 2018). The study in broad terms: In an earlier analysis of some 610 of the donors, approximately 300 Gb of sequence data and approximately 120 million unique TCR beta sequences from about 190 million T cells were reported. An early release that covered fewer than 750 HLA-typed donors contained approximately 300 gigabases of sequencing data and around 85 million unique TCR sequences. Of the approximately 400 genotyped donors, approximately 83% fell in the genetic ancestry cluster associated with self-reported Caucasian donors. The study was designed to test whether signatures of past pathogen exposure could be identified by cataloging public T cell receptors. The study used immunosequencing to profile the T cell repertoires of about 670 subjects and linked those repertoires to cytomegalovirus serostatus. Along with the roughly 670-subject first cohort, a separate validation cohort of some 130 different subjects was used. High-throughput TCR immunosequencing, statistical association of individual TCRs with disease status, and machine learning were combined to predict cytomegalovirus infection status. A later analysis re-examined previously published TCR beta repertoires from more than 550 donors and added high-resolution HLA genotyping to investigate patterns of TCR occurrence. Rather than using new phenotypic data, the later analysis identified candidate immune exposures from TCR beta sequences and from how often those sequences occurred across donors. To decide whether each TCR beta V gene segment behaved as functional or pseudogenic, an earlier analysis of some 580 of the donors relied on high-throughput TCR beta sequencing. Alongside the repertoire data, information on donor age, sex, ethnicity and CMV serostatus was compiled. Genome-wide SNP genotypes for about 55% of the 666 donors were used in a later genetic analysis, which treated that subset as a discovery cohort. Every repertoire in the discovery cohort had been generated on one and the same sequencing platform. Class I and class II HLA loci were covered by the typing at four-digit resolution. The number of typed donors differed by locus: roughly 620-640 for A, B, C, DRB1 and DQB1; about 520 for DQA1; 606 for DPA1; and around 450 for DPB1. Four or five DR-DQ haplotypes were treated as single units for association and clustering because of strong linkage in the cohort. On average, over 200,000 unique TCR beta nucleotide sequences were sequenced per donor among 398 genotyped donors of the cohort, with roughly 20% of those sequences being non-productive. Study-wide conclusions, independent of this receptor: Several of the top co-occurrence clusters appeared to be linked to parvovirus B19, influenza, CMV and Epstein-Barr virus, according to a later analysis. A cluster of highly shared sequence variants was judged likely to be a technical artifact of the sequencing pipeline. Because counts were too low, about 18 rarely observed V segments, including chromosome 9 orphons, were excluded from the earlier analysis of 587 of the donors. According to a later genetic analysis, donors in an Asian-associated ancestry cluster had fewer N-insertions in productive TCRs than the approximately 610-donor mean. Only TCR beta chains were sequenced in this cohort, and the absence of alpha or paired-chain data limited detectable features. Immune exposure information for the cohort was limited to CMV serostatus. The study gave a list of over 150 TCR beta chains associated with cytomegalovirus. Because the 87-base-pair reads could not distinguish some IMGT-functional V segments, including TRBV6-2 and TRBV6-3, those segments were excluded. The presence/absence analyses assumed that sequencing depth was roughly uniform across donors, and that assumption may not be true. Three of the identified cytomegalovirus-associated TCR beta chains were confirmed in vitro to be specific for cytomegalovirus antigens. In a later genetic analysis, a missense DCLRE1C variant was associated with V-gene and J-gene trimming of TCR beta chains, and the association was replicated in an independent cohort. It was suggested by the authors that the approach could potentially be generalized to other disease states and immunological phenotypes. Specific HLA alleles were associated with 15,000 to 20,000 TCR beta sequences at a false discovery rate of 0.05 in a later analysis. An earlier analysis of some 590 of the donors showed that most TCR beta V segments appeared in productive rearrangements either about 87% or about 30% of the time, which broadly matched IMGT annotations. A further reported finding was that TCR beta sequences accurately predicted the HLA-A and HLA-B alleles for most subjects in the first cohort. In a later analysis, TCR association rates were found to vary across HLA loci, with the most associated TCRs seen for DRB1 alleles and the fewest for HLA-C alleles. A later analysis found that most CMV-associated TCR beta chains appeared HLA-restricted, with HLA associations seemingly driven largely by CMV exposure. Correlated functional status among segregating V segments might reflect linkage disequilibrium, but an unknown experimental factor could not be ruled out. Most TCR sequences were seen in very few donors, while some public TCRs were found in many individuals. When HLA alleles, especially DR and DQ, strongly co-occurred, TCR associations were difficult to assign to individual alleles. Because HLA typing was missing for some donors at each locus, association tests included only the typed subset. In both the original and validation cohorts, the classifier was reported to diagnose cytomegalovirus status with high specificity and sensitivity. In a later analysis, HLA-associated TCR beta chains showed more clonal expansion and lower generation probabilities than non-associated chains that were equally common.

Clipping removes 0 bases from V and 5 bases from J, with 10 as the unmatched junction base count. Spanning cysteine to phenylalanine, the CDR3 consists of 17 amino acids. CDR3 DNA only is kept here, 51 bases in frame from base 1. From a lookup of the germline V gene, CDR1 and CDR2 are LGHNT and FRNRAP. In total, 500 to 700 healthy bone marrow donors made up the cohort. At the time of sampling, every cohort member was nominally healthy, though immune exposures that went unrecorded were likely present. The donor tested CMV seronegative and was one of the 352 seronegative cohort members. A peripheral blood sample was provided by each donor, and peripheral blood mononuclear cells were used for TCR beta sequencing. The Qiagen DNeasy Blood Extraction Kit was used to extract genomic DNA from the blood cell samples. About this clone itself: Its antigen target is currently unknown.

The method was the immunoSEQ multiplex PCR assay. For the multiplex PCR, a mixture combining 60 forward primers for TCR Vbeta segments and 13 reverse primers for TCR Jbeta segments was used. Amplification of the CDR3 region of rearranged TCR beta genes was performed with a multiplex PCR assay on genomic DNA. On the Illumina HiSeq System, the amplified TCR beta libraries were sequenced as 87-base-pair reads. The authors processed their data as follows. A later analysis tallied tens of millions of unique TCR beta chains across the approximately 670 repertoires, and roughly 11 million of those chains were shared by two or more donors. Raw reads were error-corrected and collapsed into unique sequences by a nearest-neighbor algorithm in which closely related sequences were merged to remove PCR and sequencing errors. V, D and J gene segments were assigned by aligning CDR3 sequences to IMGT reference sequences. For a sequence to be retained, at least a six-nucleotide match to both a V gene segment and a J gene segment was required. A rearrangement counted as productive if the CDR3 had no stop codons and remained in frame with V and J, and every other rearrangement counted as non-productive. CDR3 was defined by IMGT convention, running from the second conserved V-encoded cysteine to the conserved J-encoded phenylalanine. The earlier analysis of about 590 of the donors excluded sequences that lacked an unambiguous match to a single V gene segment. An earlier analysis of a few hundred of the donors called V segments functional above 56.7% productive rearrangements and segregating when the between-donor standard deviation exceeded 5%. A statistical classification framework was developed to diagnose cytomegalovirus status using the catalog of TCR beta chain sequences. In a later analysis, V and J genes were assigned by comparing TCR nucleotide sequences against IMGT/GENE-DB human TR gene sequences. The TCRdist pipeline was used in a later analysis to assign CDR3 sequences and most-parsimonious VDJ recombination scenarios. In a later analysis, each TCR beta chain was defined by its CDR3 amino acid sequence together with its V-gene family, and reads lacking a unique V-gene family were excluded. A later analysis removed 500 to 650 highly shared, low-generation-probability nucleotide sequences to deal with suspected cross-contamination and a sequencing artifact. A later analysis calculated a clonal expansion index for each public chain from normalized within-repertoire ranks of inferred template counts. In a later analysis, generation probabilities were computed with a VDJ recombination model fitted to out-of-frame rearrangements, and the resulting probabilities were checked against IGoR. A later analysis scored TCR-TCR, TCR-HLA and TCR-CMV co-occurrence with hypergeometric tests, applying a repertoire-size bias correction to TCR pairs. In a later analysis, false discovery rates were estimated by permuting HLA or CMV assignments 20 times. In a later analysis, co-occurring TCRs were grouped using DBSCAN, with TCRdist sequence similarity added in when clustering inside HLA-allele-positive subsets. For co-occurrence clustering, repertoires with fewer than 30,000 or more than 120,000 public chains were excluded, along with roughly 5 repertoires with anomalous nucleotide sharing. Drawn from immuneACCESS, this table holds only the in-frame rearrangements with V and J called that TCRdb kept. Clones are partly lost; checked studies trace under half to an unresolved V gene and leave the rest unexplained. V, J and clone size are taken as reported in that table, and D and trimming were inferred from the DNA itself. The sample's clone listing holds under 65,000 clones. In total, the top ten clones hold less than 4.5% of the sample.

This receptor chain uses TRBV12-5 and TRBJ2-3; the junction holds 8 bases that match TRBD2. Sequencing was performed on PBMCs. This sequence originates from a woman between 18 and 29 years old in good health and CMV-seronegative. The nucleotide sequence reads TGTGCTAGTGGTTTGGTACTCGGAGCGGGAGCGAAAGATACGCAGTATTTT. The encoded protein is CASGLVLGAGAKDTQYF.